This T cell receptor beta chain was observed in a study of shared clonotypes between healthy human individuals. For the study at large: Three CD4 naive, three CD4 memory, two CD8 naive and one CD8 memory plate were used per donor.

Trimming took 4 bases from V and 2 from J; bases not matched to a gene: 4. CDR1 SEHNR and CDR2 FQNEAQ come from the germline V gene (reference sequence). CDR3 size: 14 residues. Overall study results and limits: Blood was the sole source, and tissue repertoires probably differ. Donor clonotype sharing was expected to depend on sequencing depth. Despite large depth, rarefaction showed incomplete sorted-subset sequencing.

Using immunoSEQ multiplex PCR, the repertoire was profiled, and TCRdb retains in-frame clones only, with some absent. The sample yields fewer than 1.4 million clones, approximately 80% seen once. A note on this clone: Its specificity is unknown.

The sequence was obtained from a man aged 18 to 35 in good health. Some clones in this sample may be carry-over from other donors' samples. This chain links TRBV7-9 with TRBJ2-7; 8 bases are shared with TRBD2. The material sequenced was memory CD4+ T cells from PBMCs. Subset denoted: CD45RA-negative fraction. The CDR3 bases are TGTGCCAGCAGCTCACGAGCGGGAGCCTACGAGCAGTACTTC. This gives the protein CASSSRAGAYEQYF. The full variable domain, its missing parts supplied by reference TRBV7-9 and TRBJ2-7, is DTGVSQNPRHKITKRGQNVTFRCDPISEHNRLYWYRQTLGQGPEFLTYFQNEAQLEKSRLLSDRFSAERPKGSFSTLEIQRTEQGDSAMYLCASSSRAGAYEQYFGPGTRLTVT.